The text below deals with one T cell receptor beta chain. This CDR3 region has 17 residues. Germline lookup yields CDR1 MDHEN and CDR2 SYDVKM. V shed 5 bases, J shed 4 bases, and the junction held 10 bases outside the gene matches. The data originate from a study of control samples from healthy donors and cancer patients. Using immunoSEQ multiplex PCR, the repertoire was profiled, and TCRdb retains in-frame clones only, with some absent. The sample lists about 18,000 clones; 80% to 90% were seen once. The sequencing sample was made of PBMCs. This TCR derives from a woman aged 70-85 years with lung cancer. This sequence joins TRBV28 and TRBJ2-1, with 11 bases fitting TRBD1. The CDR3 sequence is CASSAGQGALGYNEQFF. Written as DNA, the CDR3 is TGTGCCAGCAGTGCCGGACAGGGGGCGCTGGGGTACAATGAGCAGTTCTTC.